This T cell receptor (beta chain) is from a study of blood T cell repertoires in COVID-19. The ends were cut back, 2 bases at V and 0 bases at J, with 11 bases in the middle. The CDR3 extends over 16 amino acids. The germline V gene encodes CDR1 SNHLY and CDR2 FYNNEI. Authors' data handling: How many nucleated cells were present was estimated from reference gene primer amplification. Some clones are missing from TCRdb's copy, which holds only in-frame ones; the method was immunoSEQ multiplex PCR. The V and J calls and clone size were taken over from that table, and D and trimming were inferred from the DNA. This sample yields 250,000 to 300,000 clones, of which 86% are seen a single time; 3.6% belongs to the top ten.

The rearrangement links TRBV2 to TRBJ1-3, with no clear D. Sequencing was performed on peripheral blood. This sequence originates from a young man with active or convalescent COVID-19. The CDR3 DNA reads TGTGCCAGCAGTGAATACCCGGGGAGCTCTGGAAACACCATATATTTT. Translating gives CASSEYPGSSGNTIYF.